This T cell receptor beta chain stems from a study of shared clonotypes between healthy human individuals (dated by TCRdb to about 2020). Regarding the complete study: The cohort included a few men and a couple of women between 18 and 49 years of age. For each donor, CD4 naive and CD4 memory were each given three plates, CD8 naive was given two plates, and CD8 memory was given one plate. Leukapheresis yielded between about 0.85 and 9.5 billion PBMCs per donor. To increase sequencing depth and limit assay-specific biases, TCR repertoire library preparation and sequencing were carried out by different laboratories using diverse techniques. To estimate repertoire size and how much clonotype sharing occurs between individuals, the study deeply sequenced the blood TCR repertoires of five or six healthy adults.

Using the deep immunoSEQ assay, multiplex PCR amplified TCR CDR3 regions from genomic DNA. For each cell subset, the extracted genomic DNA was distributed evenly across all wells of several immunoSEQ 96-well plates, and each plate served as one replicate. For sorted subsets, 200 to 250 ng of genomic DNA, equivalent to 25,000 to 35,000 T cell genomes, went into each replicate PCR. Purified libraries were quantified with a Qubit 3.0 fluorometer, sized on a Bioanalyzer 2100, and re-quantified with the KAPA Library Quantification kit. Each immunoSEQ 96-well plate was sequenced on its own single-read 150-cycle Illumina NextSeq 550 flow cell. In the source study's methods: The immunoSEQ output contained only junctional sequences without quality scores, so filtering could not match that applied to full-length reads. To assign V/J genes and CDR3, sequences were annotated using PyIR, a Python wrapper for IgBLAST v1.9, with IMGT germline references. Any read was removed if the V/J assignment was weak (E-value above 1e-6), the CDR3 was missing, or the read contained stop codons, out-of-frame junctions, or ambiguous translated residues. V3J clonotypes were defined as sequences sharing the same inferred V gene, J gene, and CDR3 amino acid sequence. The percentage overlap between two repertoires was calculated by dividing the number of shared unique clonotypes by the size of the smaller repertoire. Three approaches were used to assess repertoire richness: RTK rarefaction, the Chao1 estimator, and Recon v2.1 estimates of unobserved clonotypes. Generation probabilities for all TCRbeta clonotypes obtained by the gDNA method from a handful of donors were computed using OLGA. TCRdb provides this immuneACCESS table in a form limited to in-frame rearrangements. Some clones are lacking; in checked studies, under half of them reflect an unresolved V gene, and why the rest are absent is not known. That table furnishes V, J and clone size, whereas the DNA furnished D and trimming. This sample has more than 550,000 clones in its table, and roughly two thirds of those were observed once. Under 2% of the sample is in the top ten clones.

Donors were healthy HIV-negative adults with no recently reported acute infections or vaccinations. Every donor was a Caucasian adult living in Nashville, Tennessee, USA. CD4+ T cells were enriched by magnetic negative selection; naive cells were then positively selected on CD45RA, and the negative fraction formed the memory subset. Blood was obtained by leukapheresis, after which PBMCs were separated by Ficoll-Histopaque density gradient centrifugation and cryopreserved in liquid nitrogen vapor phase. Analytical flow cytometry was used to check the purity and quantity of each magnetically sorted T cell population. Genomic DNA was isolated from every sorted fraction and measured by UV absorbance on a Nanodrop 2000c. Of note for this clone: The specificity of this receptor is unknown. No much larger clone is present one base from it, and per-base qualities are unavailable.

The CDR1 and CDR2 encoded by the germline V gene are MDHEN and SYDVKM. The CDR3 runs 14 amino acids, cysteine and phenylalanine included. The kept DNA is CDR3 alone, 42 bases in frame from the first base. Relative to germline, V is missing 4 bases and J is missing 6 bases, with 5 bases of the junction outside any gene match. The research as a whole found: Higher generation probabilities were observed for clonotypes shared by all four sorted-subset donors than for non-shared clonotypes. Pairwise subsampling indicated that sequencing depth was expected to affect the degree of clonotype sharing among donors. Sampling was restricted to blood, and TCR repertoires in tissues likely differ from the TCR repertoires found in blood. Naive subsets generally had larger estimated clonotype richness than memory subsets. Because the study included a small number of donors, the genetic and exposure-history diversity represented was limited. Rarefaction of sorted-subset datasets indicated incomplete sequencing despite the large sequencing depth. Sharing across a few donors was observed for approximately 5% of naive CD4, around 3.5% of naive CD8, about 2.3% of memory CD4, and around 0.42% of memory CD8 clonotypes.

This sequence was found in a woman in her thirties in good health. The chain uses TRBV28 and TRBJ1-1, and TRBD1 matches 10 of the central bases. Sequencing was carried out using memory CD4+ T cells sorted from blood. The cell subset or site label, read with the paper, signifies: CD45RA-negative fraction. The nucleotides are TGTGCCAGCAGTTCGGGGACAGGGGTGGCTGAAGCTTTCTTT. This yields the protein CASSSGTGVAEAFF.